The 31 T cell receptor beta chains below were found in one sample sequenced in a study of cytomegalovirus exposure and HLA in healthy donors. TCRdb keeps only in-frame clones here, not all; method: immunoSEQ multiplex PCR. This sample has approximately 200,000 clones, with 85% to 90% found just once. What was sequenced was PBMCs. Receptors originate from a woman aged 18-29 years in good health and CMV-seronegative.

V usage is TRBV11-2 and J usage is TRBJ1-1; D is possibly TRBD1 (6 bases). The CDR3 totals 15 residues. CDR1 is SGHAT and CDR2 is FQNNGV in the germline V gene. V was pared by 0 bases and J by 1 base, with 9 bases between. CDR3 bases: TGTGCCAGCAGCTTAGAACAGGGCTGGAACACTGAAGCTTTCTTT. It translates to CASSLEQGWNTEAFF.

The chain combines TRBV5-6 with TRBJ2-4, with D perhaps TRBD2 (6 bases). Looked up from germline, CDR1 is SGHDT and CDR2 is YYEEEE. The CDR3 covers 14 residues. V lost 5 bases and J lost 7, with 16 bases in between. For the CDR3, the DNA is TGTGCCAGCAGTCCGGACTATAATTCGAACATTCAGTACTTC. Its translation: CASSPDYNSNIQYF.

The chain uses TRBV7-6 and TRBJ1-4; D possibly corresponds to TRBD1 (6 bases). The V gene's germline CDR1 is SGHVS and CDR2 FNYEAQ. The ends were cut back, 2 bases at V and 6 bases at J, with 13 bases in the middle. This CDR3 spans 15 amino acids. CDR3 nucleotides: TGTGCCAGCAGCTTACTCACAGGGAAGGATGAAAAACTGTTTTTT. This translates into CASSLLTGKDEKLFF.

In DNA form, the CDR3 reads TGTGCCAGCTGCCCCTTCGGGACTAATGAAAAACTGTTTTTT. Amino acids: CASCPFGTNEKLFF. The chain is built from TRBV2 and TRBJ1-4; no clear D gene. The V gene's germline CDR1 is SNHLY and CDR2 FYNNEI. With 8 bases removed from V and 2 bases from J, the gap between germline ends came to 12 bases. The CDR3 has 14 amino acids.

This chain joins TRBV28 and TRBJ2-1; 10 bases are shared with TRBD2. Losses at the gene ends were 9 bases for V and 7 bases for J; bases not matched to a gene: 12. From germline, CDR1 is MDHEN and CDR2 SYDVKM. CDR3 length: 15 residues. The CDR3 spells CASTLAGVRRNEQFF. The CDR3 nucleotides read TGTGCCAGTACTCTAGCGGGAGTACGAAGAAATGAGCAGTTCTTC.

The chain joins TRBV28 to TRBJ2-1; 9 bases align to TRBD1. Per the germline V gene, CDR1 is MDHEN and CDR2 is SYDVKM. This CDR3 contains 16 residues. J gave up 7 bases and V 4 bases, and 11 bases lay outside the gene matches. CDR3 DNA: TGTGCCAGCAGTTCGCACACCGGGACAGGGAGGAATGAGCAGTTCTTC. It codes for CASSSHTGTGRNEQFF.

The V call is TRBV11-2, the J call TRBJ2-7; 10 nucleotides agree with TRBD1. Losses at the gene ends were 7 bases for V and 4 bases for J; bases not matched to a gene: 10. The CDR3 loop spans 15 amino acids. Germline assignment: CDR1 SGHAT and CDR2 FQNNGV. The CDR3 spells CASTGATGGDYEQYF. The DNA of the CDR3 is TGTGCCAGCACCGGAGCGACAGGGGGCGATTACGAGCAGTACTTC. The full variable domain, its missing parts supplied by reference TRBV11-2 and TRBJ2-7, is EAGVAQSPRYKIIEKRQSVAFWCNPISGHATLYWYQQILGQGPKLLIQFQNNGVVDDSQLPKDRFSAERLKGVDSTLKIQPAKLEDSAVYLCASTGATGGDYEQYFGPGTRLTVT.

Comment on this clone: Other DNA sequences in this sample translate to the same CDR3. The chain carries TRBV27 and TRBJ2-7; a possible D gene is TRBD1 (6 bases). Germline lookup yields CDR1 MNHEY and CDR2 SMNVEV (reference sequence). Deletions cut 6 bases from V and 1 base from J, with 10 bases between. This CDR3 has 13 amino acids. The DNA of the CDR3 is TGTGCCAGCAGGCCGACAGGATCCTACGAGCAGTACTTC. Translating it yields CASRPTGSYEQYF.

The chain uses TRBV28 and TRBJ2-7, with unresolved D. The CDR3 spans 13 residues. Trimming removed 5 bases from V and 2 bases from J, with 10 bases in between. Germline CDR1 MDHEN, CDR2 SYDVKM. This chain's CDR3 is CASSPPPTYEQYF. CDR3 DNA sequence: TGTGCCAGCAGTCCCCCTCCTACCTACGAGCAGTACTTC.

V usage is TRBV29-1 and J usage is TRBJ2-7; D gene ambiguous. The CDR3 contains 14 residues. V was trimmed by 4 bases and J by 0 bases, leaving 13 bases between them. Germline CDR1 is SQVTM and CDR2 is ANQGSEA. The CDR3 sequence: CSVGESEPSYEQYF. In nucleotides, the CDR3 is TGCAGCGTTGGAGAGAGCGAACCCTCCTACGAGCAGTACTTC.

The sample holds one count of this clone. CDR3 nucleotides: TGTGCCAGCAGTTTGGGGCAGCGGGAGCGATTGCATGAGCAGTTCTTC. Protein product: CASSLGQRERLHEQFF. This chain uses TRBV6-5 with TRBJ2-1; 8 bases line up with TRBD2. V shed 4 bases, J shed 8 bases, and the junction held 13 bases outside the gene matches. Germline CDR1 is MNHEY and CDR2 is SVGAGI. This CDR3 region has 16 residues.

The CDR3: CASSEVSTSTDTQYF. DNA for the CDR3: TGTGCCAGCAGTGAAGTTAGTACTAGCACAGATACGCAGTATTTT. The chain carries TRBV2 and TRBJ2-3; D remains unclear. The germline gives CDR1 SNHLY, CDR2 FYNNEI. Trimming took 1 base from V and 0 from J, leaving 8 bases between them. CDR3 length: 15 residues.

The chain has TRBV6-1 and TRBJ1-5; 7 bases agree with TRBD1. Per germline, CDR1 MNHNS and CDR2 SASEGT. V shed 2 bases, J shed 6 bases, and the junction held 7 bases outside the gene matches. There are 15 residues in the CDR3. In nucleotides, the CDR3 is TGTGCCAGCAGTGAATACCAGGGGGTCGGTCAGCCCCAGCATTTT. It codes for CASSEYQGVGQPQHF.

DNA for the CDR3: TGCAGCGTTGAAGAATACGGCCAGGGGGCTGCGGATACGCAGTATTTT. Its protein product is CSVEEYGQGAADTQYF. The chain carries TRBV29-1 and TRBJ2-3; TRBD1 matches 8 bases. The CDR3 has 16 amino acids. Germline V gives CDR1 SQVTM, CDR2 ANQGSEA. J gave up 6 bases and V 0 bases, and 11 bases lay outside the gene matches.

The chain links TRBV28 to TRBJ2-3; the match to TRBD1 covers 10 bases. With 5 bases clipped from V and 14 bases from J, the junction kept 19 bases outside the gene matches. Germline CDR1 is MDHEN and CDR2 is SYDVKM. The CDR3 contains 16 residues. The CDR3 DNA reads as TGTGCCAGCAGTACGACTGACAGGGGGCTCAAAAACCGGAGGTATTTT. This sequence encodes CASSTTDRGLKNRRYF. The whole variable domain, remainder taken from reference TRBV28 and TRBJ2-3, is DVKVTQSSRYLVKRTGEKVFLECVQDMDHENMFWYRQDPGLGLRLIYFSYDVKMKEKGDIPEGYSVSREKKERFSLILESASTNQTSMYLCASSTTDRGLKNRRYFGPGTRLTVL.

The chain combines TRBV29-1 with TRBJ1-2, with D maybe TRBD1 (6 bases). The V end lost 2 bases, the J end lost 3 bases, and 16 bases lay between the germline ends. Germline assignment: CDR1 SQVTM and CDR2 ANQGSEA. The CDR3 is 15 residues long. The CDR3 DNA sequence: TGCAGCGTTGAAATAAGGGGGGGCTCGTACTATGGCTACACCTTC. This codes for CSVEIRGGSYYGYTF.

This chain uses TRBV7-8 with TRBJ1-1, with D maybe TRBD1 (5 bases). Germline CDR1 SGHVS, CDR2 FQNEAQ. The ends were cut back, 5 bases at V and 1 base at J, with 11 bases in the middle. This CDR3 is built from 14 residues. The CDR3 bases are TGTGCCAGCAGCCTTGACCAGGGGAACACTGAAGCTTTCTTT. Its translation is CASSLDQGNTEAFF.

CDR3 sequence (DNA): TGTGCCAGCACCAGAAGATATACAGGAAAACGAGAGACCCAGTACTTC. This translates into CASTRRYTGKRETQYF. The V gene is TRBV28, the J gene TRBJ2-5; tentatively, D is TRBD1 (5 bases). CDR1 is MDHEN, CDR2 SYDVKM, per germline. This CDR3 has 16 residues. V lost 7 bases and J lost 4, with 22 bases in between.

V gene TRBV5-8 combines with J gene TRBJ2-7; TRBD2 matches 7 bases. The trim removed 1 base at V and 3 bases at J, leaving 4 bases unmatched. The CDR3 is 14 amino acids. The germline V gene encodes CDR1 SGHTS and CDR2 YDEGEE. The CDR3 sequence is CASSLTRGVYEQYF. The CDR3 nucleotides are TGTGCCAGCAGCTTGACCCGGGGGGTCTACGAGCAGTACTTC.

This clone turned up a few times. The rearrangement uses TRBV5-6 and TRBJ2-3; D ambiguous. V was clipped by 4 bases and J by 3 bases, with 3 bases between them. The CDR3 loop spans 11 amino acids. Germline V gene lookup returns CDR1 SGHDT and CDR2 YYEEEE. The CDR3 region is CASSLTDTQYF. The CDR3 DNA is TGTGCCAGCAGCCTAACAGATACGCAGTATTTT.

This rearrangement joins TRBV29-1 to TRBJ1-4; D may be TRBD1 (5 bases). The CDR3 is 12 amino acids. V shed 7 bases and J shed 11 bases, with 17 bases lying between them. Germline lookup yields CDR1 SQVTM and CDR2 ANQGSEA. The CDR3 region has the DNA TGCAGCGCACTCCAGGGCATGGGGAAACTGTTTTTT. It specifies CSALQGMGKLFF.

This clone was seen only a few times. This chain uses TRBV2 with TRBJ2-7; D gene unclear. This CDR3 has 13 residues. CDR1 is SNHLY, CDR2 FYNNEI, per germline. V gave up 4 bases and J gave up 2 bases, with 9 bases separating them. The CDR3 spells CASSVQATYEQYF. For the CDR3, the DNA is TGTGCCAGCAGTGTTCAGGCCACCTACGAGCAGTACTTC.

This chain connects TRBV9 to TRBJ1-2, with D perhaps TRBD1 (5 bases). Germline CDR1 reads SGDLS; CDR2 reads YYNGEE. The CDR3 runs 15 residues. V was pared by 4 bases and J by 3 bases, with 16 bases between. The CDR3 bases are TGTGCCAGCAGCCCAAATTGGGGGGAGGACTATGGCTACACCTTC. Its translation: CASSPNWGEDYGYTF.

The V gene is TRBV27, the J gene TRBJ2-7; no reliable D call. V was cut by 3 bases and J by 3 bases, with 3 bases left in between. The CDR3 covers 11 residues. Germline-derived CDR1 and CDR2 are MNHEY and SMNVEV (reference sequence). CDR3 amino acids: CASSFRYEQYF. The CDR3 DNA follows: TGTGCCAGCAGTTTCCGCTACGAGCAGTACTTC.

This chain links TRBV6-5 with TRBJ2-7, with 9 bases lining up with TRBD1. CDR1 is MNHEY and CDR2 is SVGAGI in the germline V gene. J was trimmed by 12 bases and V by 6 bases; bases with no gene match: 12. CDR3 length equals 13 residues. The CDR3 nucleotides are TGTGCCAGCAGGCCCGGGACAGGGTATAGTACGTACTTC. Translated: CASRPGTGYSTYF.

The CDR3 region has the DNA TGCGCCAGCAGCGGCGGGGGTCCTGGGGCCAACGTCCTGACTTTC. As protein: CASSGGGPGANVLTF. J is TRBJ2-6 and V is TRBV5-1; 7 bases fit TRBD2. CDR1 is SGHRS and CDR2 is YFSETQ in the germline V gene. V trimming: 4 bases; J trimming: 2 bases; junction bases outside the gene matches: 3. CDR3 length: 15 residues.

This clone was detected once. The rearrangement links TRBV5-4 to TRBJ2-1; 9 bases are a match to TRBD2. The CDR3 is 19 amino acids. Trimming at V came to 0 bases and at J to 2 bases, leaving 12 bases not matched to a gene. Germline-derived CDR1 and CDR2 are SGHNT and YYREEE (reference sequence). The CDR3 nucleotides are TGTGCCAGCAGCTTGGATAGCAGCGGGAGGCCCAGCCCCTACAATGAGCAGTTCTTC. This translates into CASSLDSSGRPSPYNEQFF.

The chain recombines TRBV2 with TRBJ1-5, with D uncertain. CDR1 is SNHLY, CDR2 FYNNEI, per germline. The CDR3 extends over 15 amino acids. V lost 6 bases, J lost 7 bases, and 19 bases lay in between. The CDR3 region has the DNA TGTGCCAGCAGGGCGGCAGAGGGCATAACACAGCCCCAGCATTTT. It codes for CASRAAEGITQPQHF.

The CDR3: CASSLAGLADNEQFF. The CDR3 region has the DNA TGTGCCAGCAGCTTAGCGGGACTAGCGGACAATGAGCAGTTCTTC. This chain joins TRBV11-2 and TRBJ2-1, with 11 nucleotides matching TRBD2. With V trimmed by 1 base and J by 5 bases, 1 base remained unmatched. The CDR3 runs 15 residues. Per germline, CDR1 SGHAT and CDR2 FQNNGV. The whole variable domain, filled in from reference TRBV11-2 and TRBJ2-1, reads EAGVAQSPRYKIIEKRQSVAFWCNPISGHATLYWYQQILGQGPKLLIQFQNNGVVDDSQLPKDRFSAERLKGVDSTLKIQPAKLEDSAVYLCASSLAGLADNEQFFGPGTRLTVL.

The CDR3 sequence: CASSSVRGGRHEQYF. Written as DNA, the CDR3 is TGTGCCAGCAGCTCAGTAAGGGGCGGGAGACACGAGCAGTACTTC. The chain carries TRBV11-2 and TRBJ2-7; TRBD2 matches 7 bases. Germline V gene sequence: CDR1 SGHAT, CDR2 FQNNGV. The length of the CDR3 is 15 residues. With V trimmed by 4 bases and J by 5 bases, 11 bases remained unmatched.

The chain carries TRBV28 and TRBJ1-2, with D possibly matching TRBD1 (6 bases). The CDR3 consists of 15 residues. The V gene lost 5 bases and the J gene lost 4 bases, with 17 bases spanning the gap. CDR1 and CDR2 (germline): MDHEN, SYDVKM. CDR3 nucleotide sequence: TGTGCCAGCAGTCCCGGATGGGGGCAGACCTATGGCTACACCTTC. Amino acids: CASSPGWGQTYGYTF.